This TCR beta chain is drawn from a study of control samples from healthy donors and cancer patients. Measured with immunoSEQ multiplex PCR; TCRdb has only the in-frame clones, and not every one. The table lists about 190,000 clones, roughly nine tenths of them singletons. The V and J ends lost 1 base and 1 base respectively, with 7 bases between them. The germline gives CDR1 SEHNR, CDR2 FQNEAQ (reference sequence). This CDR3 region has 14 residues. The chain couples TRBV7-9 to TRBJ1-1, with D perhaps TRBD1 (6 bases). The sample comprised blood. The clonotype originates from a man younger than 45 in good health. DNA of the CDR3: TGTGCCAGCAGCTTAGTACAGGGGAACACTGAAGCTTTCTTT. Protein sequence: CASSLVQGNTEAFF. Together with reference TRBV7-9 and TRBJ1-1, the CDR3 gives the full variable domain: DTGVSQNPRHKITKRGQNVTFRCDPISEHNRLYWYRQTLGQGPEFLTYFQNEAQLEKSRLLSDRFSAERPKGSFSTLEIQRTEQGDSAMYLCASSLVQGNTEAFFGQGTRLTVV.